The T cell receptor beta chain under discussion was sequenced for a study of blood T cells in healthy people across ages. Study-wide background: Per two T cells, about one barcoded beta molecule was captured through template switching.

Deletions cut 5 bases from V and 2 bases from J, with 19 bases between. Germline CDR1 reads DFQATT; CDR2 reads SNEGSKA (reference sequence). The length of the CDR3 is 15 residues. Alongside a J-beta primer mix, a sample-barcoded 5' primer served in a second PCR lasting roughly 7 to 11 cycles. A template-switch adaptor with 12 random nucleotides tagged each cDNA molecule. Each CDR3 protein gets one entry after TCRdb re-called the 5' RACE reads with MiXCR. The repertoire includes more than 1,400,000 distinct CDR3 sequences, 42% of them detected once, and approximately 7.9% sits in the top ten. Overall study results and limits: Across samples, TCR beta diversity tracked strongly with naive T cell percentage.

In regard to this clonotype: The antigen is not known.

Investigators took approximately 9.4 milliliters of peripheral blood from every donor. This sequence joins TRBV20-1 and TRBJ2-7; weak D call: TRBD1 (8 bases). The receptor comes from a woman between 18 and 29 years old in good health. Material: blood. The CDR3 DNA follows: TGCAGTGCTCAGGGGGCGGCGGGGACTACCTACGAGCAGTACTTC. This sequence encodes CSAQGAAGTTYEQYF.